This T cell receptor (beta chain) was found in a study of blood T cell repertoires in COVID-19. About the study: Samples representing acute and convalescent COVID-19 were sourced from the United States, Italy and Spain.

Worth noting for this clone: This may stem from a read error, because a much larger clone lies one nucleotide away.

Per the original data handling: Amplification with reference gene primers provided the estimates of nucleated cell counts. Assay: immunoSEQ multiplex PCR; the TCRdb copy retains only in-frame clones and omits some. V, J and clone size reflect that table, while D and trimming were determined from the DNA. The data contain around 290,000 clones, roughly 86% of them singletons. The V gene's germline CDR1 is MGHRA and CDR2 YSYEKL. The CDR3 covers 13 residues. The V and J ends lost 2 bases and 4 bases respectively, with 8 bases between them. Participants came from about two dozen US areas, aged about 18 to 95 years.

This chain uses TRBV4-1 with TRBJ1-1; D is perhaps TRBD1 (6 bases). This sequence originates from a young woman who had recovered from COVID-19. Sequenced input: PBMCs or T cells enriched from blood (not recorded which). The CDR3 loop reads CASSQTGITEAFF. The CDR3, as DNA: TGCGCCAGCAGCCAAACAGGGATCACTGAAGCTTTCTTT.